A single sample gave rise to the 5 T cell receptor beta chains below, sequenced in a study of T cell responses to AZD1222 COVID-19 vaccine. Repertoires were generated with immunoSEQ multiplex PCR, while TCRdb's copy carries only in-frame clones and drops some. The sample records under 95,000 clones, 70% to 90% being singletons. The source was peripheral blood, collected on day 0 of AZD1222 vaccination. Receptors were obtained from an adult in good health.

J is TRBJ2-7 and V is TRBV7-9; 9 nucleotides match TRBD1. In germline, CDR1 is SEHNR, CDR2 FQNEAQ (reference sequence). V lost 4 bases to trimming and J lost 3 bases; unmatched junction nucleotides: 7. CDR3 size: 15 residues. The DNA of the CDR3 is TGTGCCAGCAGCTCCTTAGACAGGGGGGACTACGAGCAGTACTTC. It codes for CASSSLDRGDYEQYF.

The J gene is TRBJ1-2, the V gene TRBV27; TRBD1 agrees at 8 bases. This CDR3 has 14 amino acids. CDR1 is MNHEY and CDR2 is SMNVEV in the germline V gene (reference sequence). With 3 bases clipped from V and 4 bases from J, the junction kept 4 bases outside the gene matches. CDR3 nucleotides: TGTGCCAGCAGTTTCAGGGGGCGCGGCTATGGCTACACCTTC. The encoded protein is CASSFRGRGYGYTF.

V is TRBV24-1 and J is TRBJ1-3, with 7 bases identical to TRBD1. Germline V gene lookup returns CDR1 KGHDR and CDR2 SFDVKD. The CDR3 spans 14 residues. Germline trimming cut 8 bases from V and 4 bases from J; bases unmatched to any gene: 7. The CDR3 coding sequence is TGTGCCACCAATGCAGGGGGTCCGGGAAACACCATATATTTT. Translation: CATNAGGPGNTIYF.

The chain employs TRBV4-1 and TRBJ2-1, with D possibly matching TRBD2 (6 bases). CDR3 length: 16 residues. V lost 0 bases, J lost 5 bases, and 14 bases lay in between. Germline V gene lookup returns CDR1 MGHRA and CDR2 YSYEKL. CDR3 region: CASSQERGRGDNEQFF. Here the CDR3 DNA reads TGCGCCAGCAGCCAAGAGCGGGGCCGGGGCGACAATGAGCAGTTCTTC.

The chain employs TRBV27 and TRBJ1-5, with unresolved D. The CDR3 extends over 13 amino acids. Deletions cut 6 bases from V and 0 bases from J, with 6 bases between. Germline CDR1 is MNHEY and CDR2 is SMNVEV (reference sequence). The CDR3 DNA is TGTGCCAGCAGCTTCTATAGCAATCAGCCCCAGCATTTT. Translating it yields CASSFYSNQPQHF.